The clone carrying this T cell receptor (beta chain) was seen at least ten times. No antigen is known for it. The TCR library protocol was used to attach unique molecular identifiers. These identifiers were attached to individual cDNA molecules. MiXCR was run by TCRdb on the 5' RACE reads, yielding one entry per CDR3 protein. This table has about 60,000 distinct CDR3 sequences, about 15% appearing once. The sample belongs to a study of early T cells in non-severe SARS-CoV-2 infection. Study-level background: From unsorted whole blood, bulk RNA was sequenced, and the chains remained unpaired. Study-wide results and caveats: VDJdb matches were skewed toward anti-spike CD8 T cell responses.

The sequence was collected from an adult who was a healthcare worker with PCR-confirmed SARS-CoV-2 infection or an uninfected control (not recorded which). The sample was whole blood, taken at baseline.

CDR3 nucleotides: TGTGCCAGCAGCCCACGGACAGGTGGCTCTGGGGCCAACGTCCTGACTTTC. Residues: CASSPRTGGSGANVLTF. The chain joins TRBV3-1 to TRBJ2-6; 7 bases fit TRBD1. The junction had 6 bases not matched to a gene; V was cut back by 4 bases and J by 0 bases. Germline CDR1 reads LGHDT; CDR2 reads YNNKEL (reference sequence). The CDR3 is 17 amino acids.